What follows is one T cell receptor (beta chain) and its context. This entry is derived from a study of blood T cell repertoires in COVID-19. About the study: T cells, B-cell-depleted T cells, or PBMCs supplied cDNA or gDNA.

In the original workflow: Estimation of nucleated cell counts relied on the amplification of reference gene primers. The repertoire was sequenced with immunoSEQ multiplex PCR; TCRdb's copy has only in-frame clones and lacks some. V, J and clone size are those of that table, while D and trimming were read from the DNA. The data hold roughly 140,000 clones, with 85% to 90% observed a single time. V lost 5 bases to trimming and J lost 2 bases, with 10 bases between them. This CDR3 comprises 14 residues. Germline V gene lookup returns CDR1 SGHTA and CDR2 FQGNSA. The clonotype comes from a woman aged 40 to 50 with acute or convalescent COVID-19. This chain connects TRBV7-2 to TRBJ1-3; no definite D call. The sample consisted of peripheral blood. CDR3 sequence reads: CASSRRIAGNTIYF. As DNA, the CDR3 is TGTGCCAGCAGCCGGCGGATAGCTGGAAACACCATATATTTT.